The 21 T cell receptor beta chains in this list originate from one sample, sequenced in a study of T cells in Graves' hyperthyroidism and ophthalmopathy. RNA transcripts provided the source from which TCR beta CDR3 regions were amplified. A first-round RT-PCR of the TCR CDR3 used the HTBI primer set. TCRdb passed the multiplex PCR reads through MiXCR, listing each CDR3 protein once. The sample lists a few hundred thousand distinct CDR3 sequences; 18% were seen once. The sequencing input was blood. The receptors were sampled from a woman aged 45-65 years with Graves' hyperthyroidism.

This clonotype appeared many times. This chain uses TRBV6-1 with TRBJ2-1, with a possible D match to TRBD2 (5 bases). V was clipped by 1 base and J by 13 bases, with 14 bases between them. Germline CDR1 reads MNHNS; CDR2 reads SASEGT. The CDR3 covers 13 residues. CDR3 sequence: CASSEGEGGSQFF. In DNA, the CDR3 is TGTGCCAGCAGTGAAGGGGAAGGCGGGTCCCAGTTCTTC.

This clonotype was seen a few times. The genes are TRBV11-2 and TRBJ1-4; 7 bases are shared with TRBD1. The V gene end was trimmed by 8 bases and the J gene end by 6 bases; junction bases not matched to a gene: 6. Germline assignment: CDR1 SGHAT and CDR2 FQNNGV. The CDR3 extends over 13 amino acids. The CDR3 loop is CASRDRDHEKLFF. CDR3 nucleotides: TGTGCCAGCCGCGACAGGGACCATGAAAAACTGTTTTTT.

The chain has TRBV6-2 or TRBV6-3 and TRBJ1-2; D ambiguous. The germline V and J ends were trimmed by 0 bases and 4 bases, with 15 bases remaining between them. The CDR3 totals 16 residues. The V gene's germline CDR1 is MNHEY and CDR2 SVGEGT. DNA for the CDR3: TGTGCCAGCAGTTACTCCTTAGGCTACACTCCCTATGGCTACACCTTC. Residues: CASSYSLGYTPYGYTF.

This clonotype was detected only a few times. The chain couples TRBV16 to TRBJ2-3; 8 bases line up with TRBD2. The CDR3 has 15 residues. Germline CDR1 is KGHSY and CDR2 is FQNENV. Germline trimming cut 4 bases from V and 4 bases from J; bases unmatched to any gene: 7. CDR3 residues: CASSPGGGIADTQYF. The CDR3, as DNA: TGTGCCAGCAGCCCCGGCGGGGGGATCGCAGATACGCAGTATTTT.

There are many counts of this clonotype. The V call is TRBV12-3 or TRBV12-4, the J call TRBJ1-1; D perhaps matches TRBD1 (6 bases). The CDR3 has 14 amino acids. V was trimmed by 6 bases and J by 6 bases, leaving 17 bases between them. CDR3 protein: CASSPGGQGAEAFF. CDR3 nucleotide sequence: TGTGCCAGCAGCCCCGGGGGACAAGGAGCTGAAGCTTTCTTT.

The gene calls are TRBV7-3 and TRBJ2-1, with 10 bases that match TRBD2. J lost 6 bases, V lost 3 bases, and 5 bases had no gene match. This CDR3 has 15 residues. Germline CDR1 SGHTA, CDR2 FQGTGA. The chain's CDR3 is CASSFLAGAVNEQFF. DNA for the CDR3: TGTGCCAGCAGCTTCCTAGCGGGAGCTGTCAATGAGCAGTTCTTC.

This clonotype was counted only a few times. The J gene is TRBJ2-5, the V gene TRBV5-1; TRBD1 matches 7 bases. Looked up from germline, CDR1 is SGHRS and CDR2 is YFSETQ. The trim removed 2 bases at V and 2 bases at J, leaving 6 bases unmatched. This CDR3 spans 15 amino acids. The CDR3 loop reads CASSFDRTGQETQYF. As DNA, the CDR3 is TGCGCCAGCAGCTTCGACCGGACAGGACAAGAGACCCAGTACTTC. The whole variable domain, filled in from reference TRBV5-1 and TRBJ2-5, reads KAGVTQTPRYLIKTRGQQVTLSCSPISGHRSVSWYQQTPGQGLQFLFEYFSETQRNKGNFPGRFSGRQFSNSRSEMNVSTLELGDSALYLCASSFDRTGQETQYFGPGTRLLVL.

Ten or more counts support this clonotype. The chain couples TRBV27 to TRBJ2-5, with a weak D call TRBD1 (5 bases). Looked up from germline, CDR1 is MNHEY and CDR2 is SMNVEV (reference sequence). V lost 1 base and J lost 0, with 12 bases in between. The CDR3 loop spans 16 amino acids. This CDR3 reads CASSLWGATNQETQYF. CDR3 nucleotide sequence: TGTGCCAGCAGTTTATGGGGCGCTACAAACCAAGAGACCCAGTACTTC.

J is TRBJ2-7 and V is TRBV5-1; 7 bases map to TRBD1. V gave up 0 bases and J gave up 1 base; unmatched junction bases: 1. Looked up from germline, CDR1 is SGHRS and CDR2 is YFSETQ. This CDR3 has 14 amino acids. The CDR3 spells CASSLGQGSYEQYV. CDR3 coding DNA: TGCGCCAGCAGCTTGGGACAGGGATCCTACGAGCAGTACGTC.

This clonotype was seen a few times. This chain links TRBV7-3 with TRBJ2-5; 8 positions match TRBD1. V lost 2 bases, J lost 4 bases, and 9 bases stayed unmatched. The CDR3 spans 16 residues. Per the germline V gene, CDR1 is SGHTA and CDR2 is FQGTGA. The CDR3 DNA follows: TGTGCCAGCAGCTTAGGAGGACAGGGTACGAGAGAGACCCAGTACTTC. This codes for CASSLGGQGTRETQYF.

Many counts were recorded for this clonotype. The chain links TRBV6-1 to TRBJ2-7; D is possibly TRBD1 (6 bases). The CDR3 sequence is 14 residues long. Trimming removed 3 bases at V and 3 bases at J, with 12 bases between. Per germline, CDR1 MNHNS and CDR2 SASEGT. The CDR3 loop reads CASSDDRRGYEQYF. The CDR3 coding sequence is TGTGCCAGCAGTGACGACAGGAGAGGCTACGAGCAGTACTTC.

This clonotype was counted only a few times. The V call is TRBV2, the J call TRBJ1-6; unclear D gene. The CDR3 runs to 13 residues. Trimming removed 10 bases at V and 7 bases at J, with 14 bases between. Germline loops: CDR1 SNHLY, CDR2 FYNNEI. The DNA of the CDR3 is TGTGCCACCCGGGAAGCGCAAAATTCACCCCTCCACTTT. Residues: CATREAQNSPLHF.

The chain recombines TRBV19 with TRBJ1-4; 8 bases match TRBD1. Germline loops: CDR1 LNHDA, CDR2 SQIVND (reference sequence). CDR3 length: 15 amino acids. Trimming at V came to 7 bases and at J to 8 bases, leaving 12 bases not matched to a gene. In DNA form, the CDR3 reads TGTGCCAGTACTGCCGGACAGGGAGGATTCGAAAAACTGTTTTTT. Its protein is CASTAGQGGFEKLFF.

This clonotype has only a few counts. The chain recombines TRBV10-3 with TRBJ1-1; 9 bases are a match to TRBD1. This CDR3 is 14 amino acids long. V shed 5 bases and J 5 bases; nucleotides not matched to a gene: 6. Germline assignment: CDR1 ENHRY and CDR2 SYGVKD. CDR3 residues: CAISWDREGTEAFF. DNA for the CDR3: TGTGCCATCAGTTGGGACAGGGAGGGAACTGAAGCTTTCTTT.

This clonotype has a handful of counts. The rearrangement links TRBV20-1 to TRBJ1-1; D not certain. Between the trimmed V and J ends, which lost 0 bases and 6 bases, there was a span of 8 bases. The length of the CDR3 is 12 residues. From germline, CDR1 is DFQATT and CDR2 SNEGSKA (reference sequence). The CDR3: CSARDNGPEAFF. CDR3 DNA: TGCAGTGCTAGAGATAACGGGCCTGAAGCTTTCTTT.

This clonotype has a count of ten or more. The gene calls are TRBV3-1 and TRBJ2-3; D might be TRBD2 (6 bases). The V end was cut by 4 bases, the J end by 6 bases, with 17 bases between. The CDR3 covers 15 residues. Germline CDR1 reads LGHDT; CDR2 reads YNNKEL (reference sequence). The CDR3 here is CASSRNRDFRDTQYF. As DNA, the CDR3 is TGTGCCAGCAGCCGAAATCGGGACTTTAGGGATACGCAGTATTTT.

The J gene is TRBJ2-5, the V gene TRBV5-5; TRBD2 matches 12 bases. V shed 4 bases, J shed 1 base, and the junction held 8 bases outside the gene matches. CDR1 is SGHKS and CDR2 is YYEKEE in the germline V gene (reference sequence). The CDR3 consists of 17 residues. In nucleotides, the CDR3 is TGTGCCAGCAGCCCACCGACTAGCGGGAGCCTCCAAGAGACCCAGTACTTC. Protein product: CASSPPTSGSLQETQYF.

The V gene is TRBV6-1, the J gene TRBJ1-1; the D gene is possibly TRBD1 (5 bases). The CDR3 is 13 amino acids. The germline V gene encodes CDR1 MNHNS and CDR2 SASEGT. V lost 9 bases, J lost 1 base, and 12 bases lay in between. CDR3 protein: CASLQVWNTEAFF. The CDR3 bases are TGTGCCAGTCTACAGGTGTGGAACACTGAAGCTTTCTTT.

V is TRBV5-1 and J is TRBJ1-5; D uncertain. Germline lookup yields CDR1 SGHRS and CDR2 YFSETQ. The CDR3 length is 15 residues. Trimming stripped 0 bases from V and 5 bases from J, with 12 bases between. The CDR3 loop reads CASSLGGGGDQPQHF. CDR3 coding DNA: TGCGCCAGCAGCTTGGGCGGAGGAGGCGATCAGCCCCAGCATTTT.

This clonotype was seen ten or more times. The rearrangement uses TRBV3-1 and TRBJ1-1, with TRBD1 matching 7 bases. The V gene's germline CDR1 is LGHDT and CDR2 YNNKEL (reference sequence). This CDR3 region has 13 residues. V dropped 5 bases and J dropped 7; count of bases not matched to a gene: 7. CDR3 loop: CASSSTGEGEAFF. CDR3 bases: TGTGCCAGCAGCAGTACAGGGGAGGGTGAAGCTTTCTTT.

This clonotype was recorded a few times. This chain uses TRBV12-3 or TRBV12-4 with TRBJ2-1, with D possibly TRBD2 on 6 matching bases. V lost 6 bases and J lost 0, with 18 bases in between. The CDR3 contains 17 residues. This chain's CDR3 is CASRALGGLSSYNEQFF. The CDR3 region has the DNA TGTGCCAGCAGAGCCTTGGGGGGATTGAGCTCCTACAATGAGCAGTTCTTC.